The clone carrying this T cell receptor beta chain appeared a few times. Its cognate antigen is unknown. The data are from a study of CD8 T cells in ankylosing spondylitis. Researchers built TCR beta libraries using quantitative 5'-RACE with molecular barcodes. MiXCR, applied by TCRdb to the 5' RACE reads, yields one record per CDR3 protein. Of about 170,000 distinct CDR3 sequences in the sample, 15% to 20% are singletons; the top ten hold about 8.3%. V was cut by 5 bases and J by 2 bases, with 7 bases left in between. Per the germline V gene, CDR1 is SGHAT and CDR2 is FQDESV (reference sequence). CDR3 length equals 13 residues. Points from the study as a whole: Peripheral blood samples showed relatively rare disease-linked clones, and these clones were CD8+.

The sequencing sample was made of blood, either unsorted or a sorted T cell fraction (not recorded which). The TCR originated in a male donor with ankylosing spondylitis or in good health (not recorded which). This rearrangement joins TRBV11-1 to TRBJ2-4, with D possibly matching TRBD2 (5 bases). CDR3 sequence: CASSGESKNIQYF. The CDR3 nucleotides read TGTGCCAGCAGCGGGGAGTCCAAAAACATTCAGTACTTC.